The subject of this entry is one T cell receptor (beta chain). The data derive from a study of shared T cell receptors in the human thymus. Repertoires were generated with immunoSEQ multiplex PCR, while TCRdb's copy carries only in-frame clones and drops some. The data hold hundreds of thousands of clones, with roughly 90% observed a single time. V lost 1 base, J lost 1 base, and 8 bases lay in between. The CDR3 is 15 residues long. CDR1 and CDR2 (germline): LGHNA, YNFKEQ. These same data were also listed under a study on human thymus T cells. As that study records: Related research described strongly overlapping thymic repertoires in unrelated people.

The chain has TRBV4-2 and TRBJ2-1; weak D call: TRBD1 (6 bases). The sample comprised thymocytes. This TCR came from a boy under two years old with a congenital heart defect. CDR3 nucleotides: TGTGCCAGCAGCCAAGGACAGGATTCCTACAATGAGCAGTTCTTC. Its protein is CASSQGQDSYNEQFF.